This T cell receptor beta chain appears in the sequencing data of a study of T cells after yellow fever vaccination. Study background: Fractions low in cell number were prepared with SMART-Seq v4 Ultra Low Input. Findings of the study overall: From the bulk population, abundant clonotypes could contaminate and appear within FACS-sorted repertoires. Reappearance after the booster was observed for most primary-vaccination clones (roughly 96% CD4, roughly 88% CD8).

MiXCR, applied by TCRdb to the 5' RACE reads, yields one record per CDR3 protein. The sample shows hundreds of thousands of distinct CDR3 sequences, less than 15% of them seen only once. The sample holds a few counts of this clonotype. Its antigen is not known. V lost 1 base, J lost 0 bases, and 17 bases lay in between. The CDR3 sequence is 17 residues long. The germline gives CDR1 DFQATT, CDR2 SNEGSKA (reference sequence). The receptor was isolated from a man aged 30 to 45 who received the YFV17D yellow fever vaccine. Specimen: PBMCs, collected on the day of the yellow fever booster vaccination. This rearrangement joins TRBV20-1 to TRBJ2-3; tentatively, D is TRBD2 (6 bases). CDR3 protein: CSARAPEAGSSTDTQYF. CDR3 DNA: TGCAGTGCTAGAGCCCCCGAGGCGGGGTCTAGCACAGATACGCAGTATTTT.